The 8 T cell receptor beta chains presented below share a single source sample, sequenced in a study of human T cells and chemical hapten exposure. From the RACE reads, TCRdb called clonotypes with MiXCR, one entry per CDR3 protein. The top ten clones hold approximately 1.7% of a sample with nearly 55,000 distinct CDR3 sequences, around 10% of them seen once. This sample's time point: patch test 2, 6 weeks after DPC sensitization. The sample's treatment: therapeutic diphenylcyclopropenone sensitization with weekly scalp DPC. Here the sequenced sample was whole blood, taken in connection with sensitization to the hapten diphenylcyclopropenone (DPC). Source of these receptors: a woman aged 50 to 60 with alopecia areata. Some clones in this sample may be carry-over from other donors' samples.

This clonotype was picked up many times. The chain combines TRBV5-1 with TRBJ2-2; D tentatively fits TRBD1 or TRBD2 (6 bases each). The germline V gene encodes CDR1 SGHRS and CDR2 YFSETQ. This CDR3 comprises 14 residues. V gave up 5 bases and J gave up 5 bases, with 13 bases separating them. The CDR3: CASRMTGGTGELFF. The CDR3 nucleotides are TGCGCCAGCAGGATGACAGGAGGGACCGGGGAGCTGTTTTTT. Using reference TRBV5-1 and TRBJ2-2 for the parts outside the CDR3, the full variable domain is KAGVTQTPRYLIKTRGQQVTLSCSPISGHRSVSWYQQTPGQGLQFLFEYFSETQRNKGNFPGRFSGRQFSNSRSEMNVSTLELGDSALYLCASRMTGGTGELFFGEGSRLTVL.

The chain is built from TRBV28 and TRBJ2-3; D might be TRBD2 (6 bases). The CDR3 loop spans 15 amino acids. V lost 2 bases to trimming and J lost 0 bases, with 9 bases between them. Germline loops: CDR1 MDHEN, CDR2 SYDVKM. CDR3: CASSLLGLSTDTQYF. The CDR3 DNA sequence: TGTGCCAGCAGTTTACTGGGACTCAGCACAGATACGCAGTATTTT.

The rearrangement uses TRBV25-1 and TRBJ1-1, with D tentatively TRBD1 (5 bases). Trimming removed 6 bases at V and 1 base at J, with 12 bases between. The CDR3 covers 14 residues. Germline assignment: CDR1 MGHDK and CDR2 SYGVNS. CDR3 sequence (DNA): TGTGCCAGCAGGCAAGTTGGACAGAACACTGAAGCTTTCTTT. Amino acids: CASRQVGQNTEAFF.

This clonotype was seen at least ten times. V gene TRBV7-8 combines with J gene TRBJ2-1; no firm D call. V lost 5 bases to trimming and J lost 6 bases, with 23 bases between them. The CDR3 runs to 17 residues. Germline loops: CDR1 SGHVS, CDR2 FQNEAQ. This CDR3 is CASSLNIPSSSSNEQFF. The CDR3 region has the DNA TGTGCCAGCAGCCTCAATATACCATCTAGTTCAAGCAATGAGCAGTTCTTC.

This clonotype was counted many times. The rearrangement links TRBV3-1 to TRBJ2-7; D perhaps matches TRBD1 (6 bases). V lost 4 bases and J lost 4, with 11 bases in between. Germline-derived CDR1 and CDR2 are LGHDT and YNNKEL (reference sequence). This CDR3 has 13 amino acids. The CDR3 spells CASSRDTAYEQYF. The CDR3 DNA sequence: TGTGCCAGCAGCCGGGACACAGCTTACGAGCAGTACTTC.

This clonotype was detected only a few times. The rearrangement joins TRBV5-5 to TRBJ2-5; D not certain. Trimming took 1 base from V and 4 from J, leaving 8 bases between them. This CDR3 has 13 residues. The germline V gene has CDR1 SGHKS and CDR2 YYEKEE (reference sequence). CDR3 protein: CASSLRPPETQYF. For the CDR3, the DNA is TGTGCCAGCAGCTTGAGGCCCCCAGAGACCCAGTACTTC.

The chain couples TRBV5-4 to TRBJ1-2; 7 nucleotides agree with TRBD1. The germline V gene encodes CDR1 SGHNT and CDR2 YYREEE (reference sequence). CDR3 length: 15 amino acids. The V gene end was trimmed by 3 bases and the J gene end by 6 bases; junction bases not matched to a gene: 11. The chain's CDR3 is CASSSAWGQNNGYTF. The CDR3 bases are TGTGCCAGCAGCTCGGCTTGGGGACAGAACAATGGCTACACCTTC. Variable domain in full (rest from reference TRBV5-4 and TRBJ1-2): ETGVTQSPTHLIKTRGQQVTLRCSSQSGHNTVSWYQQALGQGPQFIFQYYREEENGRGNFPPRFSGLQFPNYSSELNVNALELDDSALYLCASSSAWGQNNGYTFGSGTRLTVV.

This clonotype turned up a few times. The V gene is TRBV12-3 or TRBV12-4, the J gene TRBJ2-7; 11 nucleotides agree with TRBD2. J gave up 6 bases and V 2 bases, and 3 bases lay outside the gene matches. The CDR3 contains 14 residues. CDR3 protein: CASSLTSGSTEQYF. In DNA form, the CDR3 reads TGTGCCAGCAGTTTAACTAGCGGGAGTACCGAGCAGTACTTC.